The next 3 T cell receptor beta chains were all read from a single sample in a study of blood T cell repertoires in COVID-19. TCRdb's copy holds only in-frame clones and misses some; the assay was immunoSEQ multiplex PCR. The data contain more than 350,000 clones, more than 75% of them seen just once; the ten biggest clones take up roughly 9.4%. The sequencing input was PBMCs or T cells enriched from blood (not recorded which). Receptors were obtained from a woman aged 45 to 65 who had recovered from COVID-19.

The chain joins TRBV28 to TRBJ1-1; 7 bases line up with TRBD1. Germline CDR1 reads MDHEN; CDR2 reads SYDVKM. V dropped 4 bases and J dropped 4; count of bases not matched to a gene: 6. The CDR3 has 14 residues. CDR3 bases: TGTGCCAGCAGTTCCCTAACAGGGGCCACTGAAGCTTTCTTT. Encoded protein: CASSSLTGATEAFF.

J is TRBJ1-6 and V is TRBV27; 9 nucleotides align to TRBD1. CDR3 size: 18 residues. V shed 5 bases, J shed 5 bases, and the junction held 13 bases outside the gene matches. The germline V gene has CDR1 MNHEY and CDR2 SMNVEV (reference sequence). The CDR3 DNA reads as TGTGCCAGCAGTCCCAGACGCGACAGGGGGAAAAATAATTCACCCCTCCACTTT. It translates to CASSPRRDRGKNNSPLHF.

The chain recombines TRBV2 with TRBJ1-5; D not certain. V lost 0 bases, J lost 5 bases, and 11 bases lay in between. Germline CDR1 reads SNHLY; CDR2 reads FYNNEI. This CDR3 spans 15 amino acids. CDR3 amino acids: CASSEAPAGYQPQHF. DNA for the CDR3: TGTGCCAGCAGTGAAGCCCCGGCAGGATATCAGCCCCAGCATTTT. Drawing the rest from reference TRBV2 and TRBJ1-5, the complete variable domain is EPEVTQTPSHQVTQMGQEVILRCVPISNHLYFYWYRQILGQKVEFLVSFYNNEISEKSEIFDDQFSVERPDGSNFTLKIRSTKLEDSAMYFCASSEAPAGYQPQHFGDGTRLSIL.